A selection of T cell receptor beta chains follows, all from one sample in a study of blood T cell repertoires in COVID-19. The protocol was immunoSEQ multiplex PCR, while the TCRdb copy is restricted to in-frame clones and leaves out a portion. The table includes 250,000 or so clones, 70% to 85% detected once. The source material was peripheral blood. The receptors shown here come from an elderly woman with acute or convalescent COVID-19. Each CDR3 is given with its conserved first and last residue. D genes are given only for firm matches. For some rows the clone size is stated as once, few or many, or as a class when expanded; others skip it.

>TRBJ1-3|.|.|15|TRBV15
TGTGCCACCAGCAGAGATGGCAGCTCTGGAAACACCATATATTTT
CATSRDGSSGNTIYF
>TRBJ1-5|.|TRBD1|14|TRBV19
TGTGCCAGTAGTATAAAACAGGGGAGTCAGCCCCAGCATTTT
CASSIKQGSQPQHF
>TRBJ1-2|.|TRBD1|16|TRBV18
TGTGCCAGCTCACCAGTTCGAGGACAGGGGGCTGAGGGCTACACCTTC
CASSPVRGQGAEGYTF
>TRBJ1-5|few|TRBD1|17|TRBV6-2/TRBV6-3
TGTGCCAGCAGTTACTTCCTCACAGGGGATAGCAATCAGCCCCAGCATTTT
CASSYFLTGDSNQPQHF
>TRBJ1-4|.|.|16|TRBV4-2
TGTGCCAGCAGCCATCTCACGGAACAGGCAAGGGAAAAACTGTTTTTT
CASSHLTEQAREKLFF
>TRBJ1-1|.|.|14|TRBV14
TGTGCCAGCAGCCAATTTGGGCGGGACACTGAAGCTTTCTTT
CASSQFGRDTEAFF
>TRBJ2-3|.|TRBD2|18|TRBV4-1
TGCGCCAGCAGCCGGAGACTAGCGGGGGGATCTCTCACAGATACGCAGTATTTT
CASSRRLAGGSLTDTQYF
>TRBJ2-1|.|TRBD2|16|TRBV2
TGTGCCAGCAGGGCAACTAGCGGGAGCTCCTACAATGAGCAGTTCTTC
CASRATSGSSYNEQFF
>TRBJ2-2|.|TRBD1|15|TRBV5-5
TGTGCCAGCAGTTGGACAGGGAGTCGGACCGGGGAGCTGTTTTTT
CASSWTGSRTGELFF
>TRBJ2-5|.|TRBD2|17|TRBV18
TGTGCCAGCTCACCATTTAGCGGGGGAAACCTTCAAGAGACCCAGTACTTC
CASSPFSGGNLQETQYF
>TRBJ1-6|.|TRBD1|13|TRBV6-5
TGTGCCAGCGGAGGACAGGGTGCCTCACCCCTCCACTTT
CASGGQGASPLHF
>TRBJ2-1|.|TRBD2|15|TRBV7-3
TGTGCCAGCAGTCTCGGGGGGGCCGACTACAATGAGCAGTTCTTC
CASSLGGADYNEQFF
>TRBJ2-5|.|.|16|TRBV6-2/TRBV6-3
TGTGCCAGCAGTTACCTAAGCGGTCCAGGCCAAGAGACCCAGTACTTC
CASSYLSGPGQETQYF
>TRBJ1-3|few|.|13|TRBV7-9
TGTGCCAGCAGCCTTGGGCTAGGAAACACCATATATTTT
CASSLGLGNTIYF
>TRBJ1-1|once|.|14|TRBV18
TGTGCCAGCTCACCGACCTGGGGCGACACTGAAGCTTTCTTT
CASSPTWGDTEAFF
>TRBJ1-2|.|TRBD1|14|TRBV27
TGTGCCAGCAGTTTAGGGGGACAGGGGTCGGACTACACCTTC
CASSLGGQGSDYTF
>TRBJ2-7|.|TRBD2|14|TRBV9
TGTGCCAGCAGCTTGAGCGGGAGTCATTACGAGCAGTACTTC
CASSLSGSHYEQYF
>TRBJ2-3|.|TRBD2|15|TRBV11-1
TGTGCCAGCAGCTCTTTAGCGGGGCCCACAGATACGCAGTATTTT
CASSSLAGPTDTQYF
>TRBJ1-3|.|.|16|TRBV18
TGTGCCAGCTCACCGGGGCCGGCCCTCGGGCGAAACACCATATATTTT
CASSPGPALGRNTIYF
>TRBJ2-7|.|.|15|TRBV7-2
TGTGCCAGCAGCTTAGCGAATGGGGCCCTCTACGAGCAGTACTTC
CASSLANGALYEQYF
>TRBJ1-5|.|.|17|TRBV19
TGTGCCAGTAGCTCTGCTGAAACAGGGAGGGCTGATCAGCCCCAGCATTTT
CASSSAETGRADQPQHF
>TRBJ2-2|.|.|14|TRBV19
TGTGCCAGTAGTATGTTACAGGGAAGCGGGGAGCTGTTTTTT
CASSMLQGSGELFF
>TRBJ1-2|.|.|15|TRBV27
TGTGCCAGCAGTTTATCGAAAGGGCTGGGGCGGGGCTACACCTTC
CASSLSKGLGRGYTF
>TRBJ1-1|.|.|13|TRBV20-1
TGCAGTGCTAGTGGGCAGGTAAACACTGAAGCTTTCTTT
CSASGQVNTEAFF
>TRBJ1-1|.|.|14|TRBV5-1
TGCGCCAGCAGCTTTCAGGGGATGAACACTGAAGCTTTCTTT
CASSFQGMNTEAFF
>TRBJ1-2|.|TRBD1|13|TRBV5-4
TGTGCCAGCAGCTGGGACAGAAGCTATGGCTACACCTTC
CASSWDRSYGYTF
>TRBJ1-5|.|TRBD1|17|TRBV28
TGTGCCAGCAGCCCTCCCAGGGGGGAGACCTACACGAAGCCCCAGCATTTT
CASSPPRGETYTKPQHF
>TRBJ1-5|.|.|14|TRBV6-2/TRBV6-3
TGTGCCAGCAGTTACTCGGGGGGGAATCAGCCCCAGCATTTT
CASSYSGGNQPQHF
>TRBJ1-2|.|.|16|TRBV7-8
TGTGCCAGCAGCTTAGCTTCGGCTACCTTTGAGGATGGCTACACCTTC
CASSLASATFEDGYTF